Here is one T cell receptor beta chain with its context. Its antigen remains undetermined. Base-call qualities are not available, and no considerably larger clone is one nucleotide away. Ficoll-Paque density gradient centrifugation was used to isolate PBMCs. The data were obtained in a study of T-cell memory formation after mild COVID-19 (dated by TCRdb to about 2021). Turning to the overall study: Most TCR sequence clusters were specific to one of the two donors. Longitudinal TCRalpha and TCRbeta repertoire sequencing tracked T-cell clones expanding and contracting after mild COVID-19 in a couple of donors. Two young, previously healthy adult volunteers made up the cohort, one male and one female. Study-level results and caveats: Clones that contracted from day 15 to 85 showed balanced CD4/CD8 phenotypes, whereas a second wave of clones that expanded from day 15 to 37 leaned towards CD4+. SARS-CoV-2 specificity of the second-wave clones peaking on day 37 was not confirmed. Some responding clones were detected in pre-infection memory, which suggested that pre-existing cross-reactive memory T cells had joined the SARS-CoV-2 response. The study included only a couple of mild cases, and larger cohorts that include severe cases with pre-infection samples were judged to be necessary. Contracting CD4+ clones were found mainly in CM and EM memory subsets, while CD8+ clones were enriched in EMRA.

As encoded in the germline V gene, CDR1 is KGHDR while CDR2 is SFDVKD. The CDR3 covers 15 residues, taking in both the cysteine and the phenylalanine. Here the CDR3 DNA is all that survives: 45 bases in frame from base 1. The junction shows trimming of 3 bases on V and 2 bases on J, plus 11 bases between the germline ends. The sequencer was an Illumina NovaSeq 6000. TCRalpha and TCRbeta cDNA libraries were constructed by 5'RACE with constant-segment primers, with sample barcodes and unique molecular identifiers being introduced. Trizol reagent was used to extract RNA from every sample. Library amplification was performed in two PCR steps, and a second sample barcode and Illumina TruSeq adapters were introduced in the second step. Sequencing of the libraries was done on an Illumina NovaSeq, producing 2 x 150 bp paired-end reads. The authors processed their data as follows. With migec v1.2.7, reads were demultiplexed and then collapsed into UMI-guided consensus sequences. Using mixcr v2.1.11, the UMI consensuses were aligned to TRA and TRB V and J templates and assembled into clonotypes. A clonotype was counted as expanded or contracted only if both edgeR and NoisET called the change significant, with noise models trained on biological replicates. edgeR calls used a false discovery rate-adjusted p below 0.01 and a log2 fold-change threshold of 1. As an exploratory analysis of dynamics, PCA with hierarchical clustering was applied to max-normalized trajectories of the 1000 most abundant clonotypes. The CD4 or CD8 phenotype of responding clones was assigned using the separately sequenced CD4+ and CD8+ repertoires. The raw public reads went through TCRdb reprocessing: fastp at Q25, MiXCR clone calling, in-frame beta chains kept. Entries are consolidated by CDR3 protein sequence, retaining the most common genes and DNA. TCRdb's processing, not the study's, gives the V and J calls here. The sample yields around 420,000 distinct CDR3 sequences; approximately 24% were counted once. Of the sample, roughly 9.7% falls within the top ten clones.

Sequencing was carried out using PBMCs or a T cell subset sorted from them (not recorded which). The receptor was isolated from an adult woman who had mild COVID-19 (a few samples of this study predate the infection). The sample titles of this study are shuffled in the database, so cell type and time point are left out; the donor was told from shared clones. The sequence joins TRBV24-1 to TRBJ2-3, with the D gene call left open. The sequence in DNA is TGTGCCACCAGTGATGGGCGCGGCATCACAGATACGCAGTATTTT. It codes for CATSDGRGITDTQYF.